This T cell receptor beta chain stems from a study of cytomegalovirus exposure and HLA in healthy donors. Findings and limits, study-wide: With further analysis later on, most CMV-associated TCR beta chains appeared HLA-restricted. The authors listed 164 TCR beta chains as cytomegalovirus-associated. A few CMV-associated chains were confirmed in vitro to be specific for CMV antigens.

It was healthy bone marrow donors who served as donors. PCR primers comprised 60 Vbeta and 13 Jbeta primers. TCRdb keeps only in-frame clones here, not all; method: immunoSEQ multiplex PCR. Among around 190,000 clones, around 67% were seen once, and the ten largest hold about 3%. CDR1 and CDR2 (germline): SGHAT, FQNNGV. The CDR3 has 14 residues. With 4 bases clipped from V and 3 bases from J, the junction kept 1 base outside the gene matches. As regards this clone: Its antigen is currently unknown.

This sequence was found in a woman in her 30s in good health and CMV-seropositive. Sequenced sample: PBMCs. The chain recombines TRBV11-2 with TRBJ2-7; 12 positions match TRBD2. The CDR3 nucleotides are TGTGCCAGCAGCTCACTAGCGGGAGGCTACGAGCAGTACTTC. It is translated as CASSSLAGGYEQYF.